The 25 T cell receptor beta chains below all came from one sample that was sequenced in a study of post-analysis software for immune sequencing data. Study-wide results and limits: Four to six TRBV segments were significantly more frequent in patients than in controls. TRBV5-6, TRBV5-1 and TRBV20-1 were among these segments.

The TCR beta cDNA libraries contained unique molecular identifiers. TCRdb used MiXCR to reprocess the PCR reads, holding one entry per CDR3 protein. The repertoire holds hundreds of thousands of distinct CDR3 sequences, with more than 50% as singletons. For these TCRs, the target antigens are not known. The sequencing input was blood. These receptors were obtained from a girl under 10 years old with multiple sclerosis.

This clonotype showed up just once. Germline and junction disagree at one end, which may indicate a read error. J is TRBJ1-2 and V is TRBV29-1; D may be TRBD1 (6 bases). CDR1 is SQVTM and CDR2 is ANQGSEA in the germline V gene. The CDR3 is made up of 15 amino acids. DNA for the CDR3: TGCAGTGTTGGGGGGGCAGGGCCTACTAACTATGGCTACACCTTC. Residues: CSVGGAGPTNYGYTF. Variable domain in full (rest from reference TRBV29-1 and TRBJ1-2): SAVISQKPSRDICQRGTSLTIQCQVDSQVTMMFWYRQQPGQSLTLIATANQGSEATYESGFVIDKFPISRPNLTFSTLTVSNMSPEDSSIYLCSVGGAGPTNYGYTFGSGTRLTVV.

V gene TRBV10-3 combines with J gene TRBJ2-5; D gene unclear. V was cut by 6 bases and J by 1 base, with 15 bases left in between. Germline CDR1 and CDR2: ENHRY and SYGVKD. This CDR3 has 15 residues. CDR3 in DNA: TGTGCCATCAGGGTGGAAGACACTCTCCAAGAGACCCAGTACTTC. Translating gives CAIRVEDTLQETQYF.

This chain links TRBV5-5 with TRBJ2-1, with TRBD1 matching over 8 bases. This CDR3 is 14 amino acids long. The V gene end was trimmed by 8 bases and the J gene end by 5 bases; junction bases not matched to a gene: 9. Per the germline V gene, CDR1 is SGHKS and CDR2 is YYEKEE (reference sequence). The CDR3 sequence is CASLRDRLNNEQFF. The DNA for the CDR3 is TGTGCCAGTCTCCGGGACAGGTTAAACAATGAGCAGTTCTTC.

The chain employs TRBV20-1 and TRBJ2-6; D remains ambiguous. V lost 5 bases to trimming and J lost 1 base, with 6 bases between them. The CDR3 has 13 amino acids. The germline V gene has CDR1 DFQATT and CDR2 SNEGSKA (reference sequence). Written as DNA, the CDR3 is TGCAGTGCTGTGACATCTGGGGCCAACGTCCTGACTTTC. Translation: CSAVTSGANVLTF.

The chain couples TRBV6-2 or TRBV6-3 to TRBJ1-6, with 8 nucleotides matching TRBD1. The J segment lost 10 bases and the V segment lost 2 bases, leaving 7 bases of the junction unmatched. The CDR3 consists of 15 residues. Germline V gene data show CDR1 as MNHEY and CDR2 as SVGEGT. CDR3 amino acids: CASSYPGQGESPLHF. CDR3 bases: TGTGCCAGCAGTTACCCCGGACAGGGTGAATCACCCCTCCACTTT.

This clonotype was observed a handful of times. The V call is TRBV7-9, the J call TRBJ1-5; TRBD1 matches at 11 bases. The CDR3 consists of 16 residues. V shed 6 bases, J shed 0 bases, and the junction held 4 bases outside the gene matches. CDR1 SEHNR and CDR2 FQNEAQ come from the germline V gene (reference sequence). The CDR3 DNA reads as TGTGCCAGCAGTCTGGGACAGGGGGATAGCAATCAGCCCCAGCATTTT. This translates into CASSLGQGDSNQPQHF.

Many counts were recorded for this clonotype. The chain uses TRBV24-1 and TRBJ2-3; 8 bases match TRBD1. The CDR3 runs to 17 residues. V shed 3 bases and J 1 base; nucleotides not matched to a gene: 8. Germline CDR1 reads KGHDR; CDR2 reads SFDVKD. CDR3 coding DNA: TGTGCCACCAGTGATGCCGACCCGGGACAGGGCACAGATACGCAGTATTTT. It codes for CATSDADPGQGTDTQYF.

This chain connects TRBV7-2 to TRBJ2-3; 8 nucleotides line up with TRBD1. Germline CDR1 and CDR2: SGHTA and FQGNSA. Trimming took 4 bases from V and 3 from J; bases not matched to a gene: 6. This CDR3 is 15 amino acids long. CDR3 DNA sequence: TGTGCCAGCAGCTCGAGACAGGGGTGGACAGATACGCAGTATTTT. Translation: CASSSRQGWTDTQYF.

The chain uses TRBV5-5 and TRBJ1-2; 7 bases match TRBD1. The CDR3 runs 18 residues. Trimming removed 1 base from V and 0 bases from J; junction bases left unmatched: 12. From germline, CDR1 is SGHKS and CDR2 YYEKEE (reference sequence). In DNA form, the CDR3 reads TGTGCCAGCAGCTTGAAGCGGGTCAGGGGACAGTCTAACTATGGCTACACCTTC. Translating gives CASSLKRVRGQSNYGYTF.

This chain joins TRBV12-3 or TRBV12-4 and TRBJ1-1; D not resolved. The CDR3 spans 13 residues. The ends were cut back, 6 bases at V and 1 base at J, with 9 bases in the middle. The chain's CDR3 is CASSRAANTEAFF. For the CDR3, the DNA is TGTGCCAGCAGCCGGGCAGCGAACACTGAAGCTTTCTTT.

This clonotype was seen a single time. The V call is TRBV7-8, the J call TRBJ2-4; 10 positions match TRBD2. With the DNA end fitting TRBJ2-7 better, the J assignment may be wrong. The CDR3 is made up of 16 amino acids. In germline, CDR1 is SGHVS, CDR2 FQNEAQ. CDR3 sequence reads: CASSGGLAGVPYEQYF. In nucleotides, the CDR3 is TGTGCCAGCAGCGGCGGGCTAGCGGGAGTACCCTACGAGCAGTACTTC.

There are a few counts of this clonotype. The CDR3 spells CASNHRGGLSNQPQHF. DNA of the CDR3: TGCGCCAGCAACCACCGGGGAGGGCTTAGCAATCAGCCCCAGCATTTT. The chain has TRBV5-1 and TRBJ1-5, with D uncertain. Germline V gives CDR1 SGHRS, CDR2 YFSETQ. The CDR3 length is 16 residues. V was cut by 6 bases and J by 0 bases, with 16 bases left in between.

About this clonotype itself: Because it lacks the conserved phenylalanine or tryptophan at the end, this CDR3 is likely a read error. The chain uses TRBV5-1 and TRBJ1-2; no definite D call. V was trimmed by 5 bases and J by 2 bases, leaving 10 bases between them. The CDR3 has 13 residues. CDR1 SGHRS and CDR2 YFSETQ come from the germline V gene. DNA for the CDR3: TGCGCCAGCAGGCTGGCGGAAAACTATGGCTACACCCTC. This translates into CASRLAENYGYTL.

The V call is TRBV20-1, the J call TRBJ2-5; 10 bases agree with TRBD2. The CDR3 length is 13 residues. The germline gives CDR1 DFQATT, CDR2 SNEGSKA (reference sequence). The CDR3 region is CSGLAGVEETQYF. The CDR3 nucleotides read TGCAGCGGGCTAGCGGGAGTTGAAGAGACCCAGTACTTC.

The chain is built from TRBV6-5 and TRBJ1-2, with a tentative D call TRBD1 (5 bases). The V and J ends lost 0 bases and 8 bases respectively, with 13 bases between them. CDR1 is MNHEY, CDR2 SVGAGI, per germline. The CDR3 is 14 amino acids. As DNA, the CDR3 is TGTGCCAGCAGTTACTCTCAGGGCATTGTGGGCTACACCTTC. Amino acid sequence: CASSYSQGIVGYTF.

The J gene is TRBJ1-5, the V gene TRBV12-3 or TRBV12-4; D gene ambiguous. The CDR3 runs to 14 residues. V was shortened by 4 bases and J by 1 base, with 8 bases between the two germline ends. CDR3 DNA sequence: TGTGCCAGCAGTTACATCGGGAGCAATCAGCCCCAGCATTTT. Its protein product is CASSYIGSNQPQHF.

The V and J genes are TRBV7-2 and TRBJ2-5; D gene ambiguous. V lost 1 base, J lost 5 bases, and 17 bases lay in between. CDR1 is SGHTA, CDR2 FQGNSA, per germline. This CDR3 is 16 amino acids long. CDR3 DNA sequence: TGTGCCAGCAGCTTAGATAGATTCCCAGTCAGGGAGACCCAGTACTTC. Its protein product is CASSLDRFPVRETQYF.

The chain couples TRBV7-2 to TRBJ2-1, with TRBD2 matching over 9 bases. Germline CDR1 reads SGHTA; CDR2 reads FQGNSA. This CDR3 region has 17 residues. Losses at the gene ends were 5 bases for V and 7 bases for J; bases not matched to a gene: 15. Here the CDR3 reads CASSLVSGGRLGNEQFF. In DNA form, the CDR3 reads TGTGCCAGCAGCCTAGTTAGCGGGGGACGGTTGGGGAATGAGCAGTTCTTC.

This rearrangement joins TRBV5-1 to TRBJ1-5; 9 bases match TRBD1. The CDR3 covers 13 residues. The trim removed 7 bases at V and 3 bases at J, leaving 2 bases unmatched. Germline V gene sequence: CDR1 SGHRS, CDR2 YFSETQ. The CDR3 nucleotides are TGCGCCAGCCGGACAGGGGACAATCAGCCCCAGCATTTT. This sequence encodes CASRTGDNQPQHF.

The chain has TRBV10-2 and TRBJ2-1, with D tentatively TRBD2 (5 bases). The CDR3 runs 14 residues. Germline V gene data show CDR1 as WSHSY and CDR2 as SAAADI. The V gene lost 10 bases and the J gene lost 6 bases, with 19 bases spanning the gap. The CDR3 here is CATRLGLEANEQFF. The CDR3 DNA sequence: TGCGCCACCCGATTAGGGCTGGAGGCCAATGAGCAGTTCTTC.

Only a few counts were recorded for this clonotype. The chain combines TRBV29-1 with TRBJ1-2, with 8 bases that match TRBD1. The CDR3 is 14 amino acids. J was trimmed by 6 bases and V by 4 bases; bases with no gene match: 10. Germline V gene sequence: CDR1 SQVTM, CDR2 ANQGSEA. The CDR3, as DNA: TGCAGCGTTGTAACAGGGGGAATTTTGAATGGCTACACCTTC. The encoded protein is CSVVTGGILNGYTF.

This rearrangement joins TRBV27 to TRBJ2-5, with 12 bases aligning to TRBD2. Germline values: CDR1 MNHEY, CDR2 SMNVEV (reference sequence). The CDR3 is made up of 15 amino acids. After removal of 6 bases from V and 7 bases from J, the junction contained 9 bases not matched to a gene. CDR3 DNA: TGTGCCAGCAGCACGACTAGCGGGGGCTGGGGGACCCAGTACTTC. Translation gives CASSTTSGGWGTQYF.

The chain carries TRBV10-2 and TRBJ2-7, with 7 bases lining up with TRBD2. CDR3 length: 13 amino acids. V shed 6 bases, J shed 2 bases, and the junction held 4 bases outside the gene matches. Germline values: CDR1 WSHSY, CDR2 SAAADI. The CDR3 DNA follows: TGCGCCAGCAGCCGGGACTATGCCTACGAGCAGTACTTC. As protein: CASSRDYAYEQYF.

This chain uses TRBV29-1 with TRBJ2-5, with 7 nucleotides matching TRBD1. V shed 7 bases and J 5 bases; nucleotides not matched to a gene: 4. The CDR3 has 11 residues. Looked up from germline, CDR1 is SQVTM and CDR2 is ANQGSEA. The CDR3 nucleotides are TGCAGCGGACAGGGTTCCGAGACCCAGTACTTC. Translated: CSGQGSETQYF.

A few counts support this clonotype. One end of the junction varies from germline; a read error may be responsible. The CDR3 loop is CASSLEGAETQYF. Here the CDR3 DNA reads TGTGCCAGCAGCTTGGAAGGTGCGGAGACCCAGTACTTC. V usage is TRBV5-1 and J usage is TRBJ2-5; no clear D gene. This CDR3 comprises 13 residues. CDR1 is SGHRS and CDR2 is YFSETQ in the germline V gene.